A selection of T cell receptor beta chains follows, all from one sample in a study of blood T cell repertoires in COVID-19. Generated by immunoSEQ multiplex PCR, the TCRdb table keeps only in-frame clones and is missing some. The table records approximately 330,000 clones, roughly nine tenths of them present only once. The specimen was PBMCs or T cells enriched from blood (not recorded which). These TCRs come from a woman under 40 who had recovered from COVID-19. Both conserved end residues are part of each CDR3. D genes are given only for firm matches. Size is stated for part of the rows, as once, few or many counts, or as a class when the clone is expanded.

j_gene: TRBJ1-2; abundance: .; d_gene: .; v_gene: TRBV5-6; CDR3nt: TGTGCCAGCGACGTGGGAGGAAACTATGGCTACACCTTC; CDR3aa: CASDVGGNYGYTF
j_gene: TRBJ2-2; abundance: .; d_gene: .; v_gene: TRBV2; CDR3nt: TGTGCCAGCAGGAGACGACAGGCTGACACCGGGGAGCTGTTTTTT; CDR3aa: CASRRRQADTGELFF
j_gene: TRBJ1-6; abundance: .; d_gene: .; v_gene: TRBV5-4; CDR3nt: TGTGCCAGCAGCGTACAGGTGGAGCTTTCACCCCTCCACTTT; CDR3aa: CASSVQVELSPLHF
j_gene: TRBJ2-2; abundance: .; d_gene: .; v_gene: TRBV13; CDR3nt: TGTGCCAGCAGCTTAGCCTCGGGACTGATGAACACCGGGGAGCTGTTTTTT; CDR3aa: CASSLASGLMNTGELFF
j_gene: TRBJ2-1; abundance: .; d_gene: .; v_gene: TRBV24-1; CDR3nt: TGTGCCACCAGTGATTTTAACAATGAGCAGTTCTTC; CDR3aa: CATSDFNNEQFF
j_gene: TRBJ1-1; abundance: .; d_gene: .; v_gene: TRBV28; CDR3nt: TGTGCCAGCAGTCTTACCGGGGACATCACCAGCGGTGAAGCTTTCTTT; CDR3aa: CASSLTGDITSGEAFF
j_gene: TRBJ2-5; abundance: once; d_gene: .; v_gene: TRBV20-1; CDR3nt: TGCAGTGCTAGCTTCGAGACCCAGTACTTC; CDR3aa: CSASFETQYF
j_gene: TRBJ2-7; abundance: .; d_gene: TRBD1; v_gene: TRBV6-5; CDR3nt: TGTGCCAGCAGTTGGACAGGGAGAGACTACGAGCAGTACTTC; CDR3aa: CASSWTGRDYEQYF
j_gene: TRBJ1-5; abundance: .; d_gene: .; v_gene: TRBV19; CDR3nt: TGTGCCAGTAGTATTTTGAATCTCGGTCAGCCCCAGCATTTT; CDR3aa: CASSILNLGQPQHF
j_gene: TRBJ1-2; abundance: .; d_gene: .; v_gene: TRBV19; CDR3nt: TGTGCCAGTAGTGCCCAGGACAAGATCTATGGCTACACCTTC; CDR3aa: CASSAQDKIYGYTF
j_gene: TRBJ1-1; abundance: once; d_gene: .; v_gene: TRBV6-5; CDR3nt: TGTGCCAGCAGTTACTCAGGGAGTACTGAAGCTTTCTTT; CDR3aa: CASSYSGSTEAFF
j_gene: TRBJ1-3; abundance: .; d_gene: TRBD1; v_gene: TRBV11-3; CDR3nt: TGTGCCAGCAGTCTGGGACAGGATGGAAACACCATATATTTT; CDR3aa: CASSLGQDGNTIYF
j_gene: TRBJ1-4; abundance: .; d_gene: .; v_gene: TRBV2; CDR3nt: TGTGCCAGCAGGGGAGAGAGGAACGAAAAACTGTTTTTT; CDR3aa: CASRGERNEKLFF
j_gene: TRBJ2-7; abundance: .; d_gene: .; v_gene: TRBV6-9; CDR3nt: TGTGCCAGCAGTCCCCAAAAGCGCGAACTCTACGAGCAGTACTTC; CDR3aa: CASSPQKRELYEQYF
j_gene: TRBJ2-5; abundance: .; d_gene: TRBD1; v_gene: TRBV5-1; CDR3nt: TGCGCCAGCAGCCCCAGGACAGGGGGCGAGACCCAGTACTTC; CDR3aa: CASSPRTGGETQYF
j_gene: TRBJ2-3; abundance: .; d_gene: .; v_gene: TRBV2; CDR3nt: TGTGCCAGCAGTGAAAGGAGGGTCCCAATAGCGCAGTATTTT; CDR3aa: CASSERRVPIAQYF
j_gene: TRBJ2-5; abundance: .; d_gene: TRBD2; v_gene: TRBV9; CDR3nt: TGTGCCAGCAGCGTAGGACTAGCGGATCAAGAGACCCAGTACTTC; CDR3aa: CASSVGLADQETQYF
j_gene: TRBJ1-2; abundance: few; d_gene: .; v_gene: TRBV28; CDR3nt: TGTGCATCTAAAGAATCTAACTATGGCTACACCTTC; CDR3aa: CASKESNYGYTF
j_gene: TRBJ2-2; abundance: .; d_gene: .; v_gene: TRBV2; CDR3nt: TGTGCCAGCAGTGCATGGTTGGGGCTAGTCTCGAACACCGGGGAGCTGTTTTTT; CDR3aa: CASSAWLGLVSNTGELFF
j_gene: TRBJ1-2; abundance: .; d_gene: TRBD1; v_gene: TRBV19; CDR3nt: TGTGCCACGAATCCGGGACAGGGAGTTATTTGGGGCTACACCTTC; CDR3aa: CATNPGQGVIWGYTF
j_gene: TRBJ2-3; abundance: .; d_gene: .; v_gene: TRBV7-6; CDR3nt: TGTGCCAGCAGCTTAGCTGAAGGGGTCACAGATACGCAGTATTTT; CDR3aa: CASSLAEGVTDTQYF
j_gene: TRBJ1-1; abundance: .; d_gene: .; v_gene: TRBV10-3; CDR3nt: TGTGCCGGACACAGGGAAGGGGGTGAAGCTTTCTTT; CDR3aa: CAGHREGGEAFF
j_gene: TRBJ1-1; abundance: .; d_gene: .; v_gene: TRBV18; CDR3nt: TGTGCCAGCTCACCTCCCCCGGGACAGAACACTGAAGCTTTCTTT; CDR3aa: CASSPPPGQNTEAFF
j_gene: TRBJ2-7; abundance: .; d_gene: .; v_gene: TRBV20-1; CDR3nt: TGCAGTGTGCTGGGAGTCGACGAGCAGTACTTC; CDR3aa: CSVLGVDEQYF
j_gene: TRBJ1-4; abundance: .; d_gene: .; v_gene: TRBV10-2; CDR3nt: TGCGCCAGCAGTGACAGTCGTAATGAAAAACTGTTTTTT; CDR3aa: CASSDSRNEKLFF
j_gene: TRBJ1-5; abundance: .; d_gene: .; v_gene: TRBV11-2; CDR3nt: TGTGCCAGCAGCTTAGGTGGTTGGCGCAATCAGCCCCAGCATTTT; CDR3aa: CASSLGGWRNQPQHF
j_gene: TRBJ1-2; abundance: few; d_gene: .; v_gene: TRBV6-5; CDR3nt: TGTGCCAGCAGCTCACCCACAGGGAACGGCTACACCTTC; CDR3aa: CASSSPTGNGYTF
j_gene: TRBJ2-2; abundance: .; d_gene: TRBD2; v_gene: TRBV6-5; CDR3nt: TGTGCCAGCAGTTACCAGGCTAGCGGGCCCGGGGAGCTGTTTTTT; CDR3aa: CASSYQASGPGELFF
j_gene: TRBJ1-5; abundance: .; d_gene: TRBD1; v_gene: TRBV5-1; CDR3nt: TGCGCCAGCAGTCCGGACAGGGATCAGCCCCAGCATTTT; CDR3aa: CASSPDRDQPQHF
j_gene: TRBJ2-5; abundance: .; d_gene: .; v_gene: TRBV3-1/TRBV3-2; CDR3nt: TGTGCCAGCAGCCAAGATCGAGAGACCCAGTACTTC; CDR3aa: CASSQDRETQYF
j_gene: TRBJ1-1; abundance: .; d_gene: .; v_gene: TRBV11-2; CDR3nt: TGTGCCAGCAGCTTAGGTCAAGGACTAAATCCTCAGAGGAACACTGAAGCTTTCTTT; CDR3aa: CASSLGQGLNPQRNTEAFF
j_gene: TRBJ2-1; abundance: .; d_gene: .; v_gene: TRBV10-3; CDR3nt: TGTGCCATCAGTGTCTACCCCTCCTCCTACAATGAGCAGTTCTTC; CDR3aa: CAISVYPSSYNEQFF
j_gene: TRBJ2-1; abundance: .; d_gene: .; v_gene: TRBV5-1; CDR3nt: TGCGCCAGCAGCCAGGCTTCTGGCTCGGATGAGCAGTTCTTC; CDR3aa: CASSQASGSDEQFF
j_gene: TRBJ1-2; abundance: .; d_gene: TRBD1; v_gene: TRBV19; CDR3nt: TGTGCCAGTACCGGGGGACAGCCTAACTATGGCTACACCTTC; CDR3aa: CASTGGQPNYGYTF
j_gene: TRBJ1-2; abundance: few; d_gene: .; v_gene: TRBV12-3/TRBV12-4; CDR3nt: TGTGCCAGCAGTTGGACATTAGGATATGGCTACACCTTC; CDR3aa: CASSWTLGYGYTF
j_gene: TRBJ1-1; abundance: .; d_gene: .; v_gene: TRBV25-1; CDR3nt: TGTGCCAGCATGGAGGGGATTGAAGCTTTCTTT; CDR3aa: CASMEGIEAFF
j_gene: TRBJ1-6; abundance: few; d_gene: .; v_gene: TRBV5-8; CDR3nt: TGTGCCAGCAGCTTATACAGATTCTCCTATAATTCACCCCTCCACTTT; CDR3aa: CASSLYRFSYNSPLHF
j_gene: TRBJ2-7; abundance: .; d_gene: .; v_gene: TRBV14; CDR3nt: TGTGCCAGCAGCTCCTTTTACGAGCAGTACTTC; CDR3aa: CASSSFYEQYF
j_gene: TRBJ2-2; abundance: .; d_gene: TRBD2; v_gene: TRBV19; CDR3nt: TGTGCCAGTACTTCAGCGGGAGACACCGGGGAGCTGTTTTTT; CDR3aa: CASTSAGDTGELFF
j_gene: TRBJ2-1; abundance: .; d_gene: TRBD2; v_gene: TRBV2; CDR3nt: TGTGCCAGCAGTGGCGTCACGGGAGGCCTGACGGCATACAATGAGCAGTTCTTC; CDR3aa: CASSGVTGGLTAYNEQFF
j_gene: TRBJ2-2; abundance: .; d_gene: .; v_gene: TRBV24-1; CDR3nt: TGTGCCACCAGTCGGGGGATCGCCGGGGAGCTGTTTTTT; CDR3aa: CATSRGIAGELFF
j_gene: TRBJ2-1; abundance: .; d_gene: .; v_gene: TRBV27; CDR3nt: TGTGCCAGCAGTTTAAGGGGCGATTTCTATGAGCAGTTCTTC; CDR3aa: CASSLRGDFYEQFF
j_gene: TRBJ1-1; abundance: .; d_gene: .; v_gene: TRBV3-1/TRBV3-2; CDR3nt: TGTGCCAGCAGCCTCACTGAGTTCACTGAAGCTTTCTTT; CDR3aa: CASSLTEFTEAFF
j_gene: TRBJ2-1; abundance: .; d_gene: .; v_gene: TRBV3-1/TRBV3-2; CDR3nt: TGTGCCAGCAGCCAAGGGGCCCGAATTGAGCAGTTCTTC; CDR3aa: CASSQGARIEQFF
j_gene: TRBJ1-1; abundance: .; d_gene: .; v_gene: TRBV5-1; CDR3nt: TGCGCCAGCAGCTTGGGATCAACAGGGTCCGGGACGGAAGCTTTCTTT; CDR3aa: CASSLGSTGSGTEAFF
j_gene: TRBJ2-1; abundance: once; d_gene: .; v_gene: TRBV24-1; CDR3nt: TGTGCCACCAGTGACGCAGGACTTTCCTACAATGAGCAGTTCTTC; CDR3aa: CATSDAGLSYNEQFF
j_gene: TRBJ1-4; abundance: .; d_gene: .; v_gene: TRBV7-2; CDR3nt: TGTGCCAGCAGCTTAGATCGAGGTGAAAAACTGTTTTTT; CDR3aa: CASSLDRGEKLFF
j_gene: TRBJ1-4; abundance: .; d_gene: .; v_gene: TRBV7-9; CDR3nt: TGTGCCAGCAGCTTGAGAGAAACAACTAATGAAAAACTGTTTTTT; CDR3aa: CASSLRETTNEKLFF
j_gene: TRBJ1-2; abundance: .; d_gene: .; v_gene: TRBV12-3/TRBV12-4; CDR3nt: TGTGCCAGCAGTCTTCGGAAGGCGGGGGGCTACACCTTC; CDR3aa: CASSLRKAGGYTF
j_gene: TRBJ2-1; abundance: .; d_gene: TRBD2; v_gene: TRBV4-2; CDR3nt: TGTGCCAGCAGCCAACCCTCTGGGACTAGCGGAAACAATGAGCAGTTCTTC; CDR3aa: CASSQPSGTSGNNEQFF
j_gene: TRBJ2-5; abundance: .; d_gene: TRBD2; v_gene: TRBV11-2; CDR3nt: TGTGCCAGCAGCTTAGTTATTAGCGGGAATAAAGAGACCCAGTACTTC; CDR3aa: CASSLVISGNKETQYF
j_gene: TRBJ1-1; abundance: .; d_gene: .; v_gene: TRBV29-1; CDR3nt: TGCAGCGTTGGAAAAGGGGGAAACACTGAAGCTTTCTTT; CDR3aa: CSVGKGGNTEAFF
j_gene: TRBJ1-3; abundance: .; d_gene: TRBD1; v_gene: TRBV5-1; CDR3nt: TGCGCCAGCAGTCGGACAGGCGGAAACACCATATATTTT; CDR3aa: CASSRTGGNTIYF
j_gene: TRBJ1-2; abundance: .; d_gene: TRBD1; v_gene: TRBV28; CDR3nt: TGTGCCAGCAGCAGTCCCGGGACAGGGGCGAAGGGCTACACCTTC; CDR3aa: CASSSPGTGAKGYTF
j_gene: TRBJ2-7; abundance: .; d_gene: TRBD2; v_gene: TRBV12-3/TRBV12-4; CDR3nt: TGTGCCAGCAGAGGGACTAGCGGGGGGTCAAAGTACTTC; CDR3aa: CASRGTSGGSKYF